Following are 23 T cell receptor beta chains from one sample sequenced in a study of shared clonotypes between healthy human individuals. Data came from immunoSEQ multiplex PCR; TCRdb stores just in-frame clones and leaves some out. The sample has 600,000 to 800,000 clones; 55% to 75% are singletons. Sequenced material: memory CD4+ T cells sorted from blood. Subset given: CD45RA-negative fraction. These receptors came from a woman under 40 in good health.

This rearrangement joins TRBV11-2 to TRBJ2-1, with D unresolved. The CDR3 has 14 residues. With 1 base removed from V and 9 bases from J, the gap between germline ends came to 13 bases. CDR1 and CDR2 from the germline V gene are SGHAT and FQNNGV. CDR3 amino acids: CASSLVPGKGEQFF. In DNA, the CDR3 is TGTGCCAGCAGCTTAGTGCCGGGTAAGGGTGAGCAGTTCTTC. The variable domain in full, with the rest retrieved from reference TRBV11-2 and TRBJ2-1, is EAGVAQSPRYKIIEKRQSVAFWCNPISGHATLYWYQQILGQGPKLLIQFQNNGVVDDSQLPKDRFSAERLKGVDSTLKIQPAKLEDSAVYLCASSLVPGKGEQFFGPGTRLTVL.

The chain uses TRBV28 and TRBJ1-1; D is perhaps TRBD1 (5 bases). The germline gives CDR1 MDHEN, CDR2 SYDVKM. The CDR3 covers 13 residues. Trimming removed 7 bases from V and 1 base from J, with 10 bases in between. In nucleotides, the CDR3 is TGTGCCAGCATAGGGGCAGGGAACACTGAAGCTTTCTTT. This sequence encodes CASIGAGNTEAFF. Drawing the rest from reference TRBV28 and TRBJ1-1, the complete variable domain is DVKVTQSSRYLVKRTGEKVFLECVQDMDHENMFWYRQDPGLGLRLIYFSYDVKMKEKGDIPEGYSVSREKKERFSLILESASTNQTSMYLCASIGAGNTEAFFGQGTRLTVV.

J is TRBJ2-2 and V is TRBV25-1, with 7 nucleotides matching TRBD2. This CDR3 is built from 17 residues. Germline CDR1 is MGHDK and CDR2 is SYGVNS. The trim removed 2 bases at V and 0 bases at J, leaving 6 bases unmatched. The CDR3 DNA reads TGTGCCAGCAGTGAACTAGCGGACCTCGCGAACACCGGGGAGCTGTTTTTT. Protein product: CASSELADLANTGELFF.

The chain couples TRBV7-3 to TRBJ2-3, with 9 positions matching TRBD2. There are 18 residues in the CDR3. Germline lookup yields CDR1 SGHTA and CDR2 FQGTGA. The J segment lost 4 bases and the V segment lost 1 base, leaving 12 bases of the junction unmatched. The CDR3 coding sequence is TGTGCCAGCAGCTTAAAACCGGTTAGCGGGAGCTCGGCAGATACGCAGTATTTT. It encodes CASSLKPVSGSSADTQYF.

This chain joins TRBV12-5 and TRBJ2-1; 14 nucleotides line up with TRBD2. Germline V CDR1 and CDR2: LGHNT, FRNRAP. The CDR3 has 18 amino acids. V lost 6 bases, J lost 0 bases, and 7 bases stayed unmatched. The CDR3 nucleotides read TGTGCTAGTGGACTAGGACTAGCGGGAGGAAGCTCCTACAATGAGCAGTTCTTC. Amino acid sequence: CASGLGLAGGSSYNEQFF.

The CDR3 DNA sequence: TGCGCCAGCAGCGGAGCGGGCCGGAGTACTAGCACAGATACGCAGTATTTT. This translates into CASSGAGRSTSTDTQYF. The gene calls are TRBV5-1 and TRBJ2-3; the D gene is possibly TRBD2 (6 bases). CDR1 is SGHRS, CDR2 YFSETQ, per germline. The V end lost 4 bases, the J end lost 0 bases, and 18 bases lay between the germline ends. The length of the CDR3 is 17 residues.

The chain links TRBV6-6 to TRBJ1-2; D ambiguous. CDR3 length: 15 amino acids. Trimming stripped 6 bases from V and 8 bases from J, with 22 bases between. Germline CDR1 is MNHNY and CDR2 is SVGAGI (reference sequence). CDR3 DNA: TGTGCCAGCAGCCCGACCCCGGGCTCCTTAATGGGCTACACCTTC. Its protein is CASSPTPGSLMGYTF.

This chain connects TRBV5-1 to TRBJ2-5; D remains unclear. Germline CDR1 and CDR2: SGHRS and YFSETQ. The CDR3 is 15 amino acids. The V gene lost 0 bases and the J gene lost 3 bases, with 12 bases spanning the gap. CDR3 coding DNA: TGCGCCAGCAGCTTGGGGCCCCTCACAGAAGAGACCCAGTACTTC. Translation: CASSLGPLTEETQYF. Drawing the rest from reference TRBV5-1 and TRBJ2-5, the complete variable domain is KAGVTQTPRYLIKTRGQQVTLSCSPISGHRSVSWYQQTPGQGLQFLFEYFSETQRNKGNFPGRFSGRQFSNSRSEMNVSTLELGDSALYLCASSLGPLTEETQYFGPGTRLLVL.

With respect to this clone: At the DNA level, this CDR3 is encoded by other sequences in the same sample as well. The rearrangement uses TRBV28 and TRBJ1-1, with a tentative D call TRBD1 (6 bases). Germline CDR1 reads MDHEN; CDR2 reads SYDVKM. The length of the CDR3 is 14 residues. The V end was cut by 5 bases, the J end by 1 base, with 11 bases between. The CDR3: CASSPPTGNTEAFF. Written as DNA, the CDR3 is TGTGCCAGCAGTCCGCCGACAGGGAACACTGAAGCTTTCTTT.

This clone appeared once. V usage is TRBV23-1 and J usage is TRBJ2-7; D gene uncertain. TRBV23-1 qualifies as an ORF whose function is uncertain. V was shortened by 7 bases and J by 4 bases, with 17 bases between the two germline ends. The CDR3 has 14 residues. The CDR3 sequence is CASTLRIIDYEQYF. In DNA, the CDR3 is TGCGCCAGCACCCTCAGAATAATCGATTACGAGCAGTACTTC.

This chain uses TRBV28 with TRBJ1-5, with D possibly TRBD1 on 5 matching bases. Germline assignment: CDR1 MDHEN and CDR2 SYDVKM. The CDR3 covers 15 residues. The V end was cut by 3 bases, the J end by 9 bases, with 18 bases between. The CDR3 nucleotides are TGTGCCAGCAGTTTCGAGGAGGGGCGCTCGGGGCCCCAGCATTTT. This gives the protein CASSFEEGRSGPQHF.

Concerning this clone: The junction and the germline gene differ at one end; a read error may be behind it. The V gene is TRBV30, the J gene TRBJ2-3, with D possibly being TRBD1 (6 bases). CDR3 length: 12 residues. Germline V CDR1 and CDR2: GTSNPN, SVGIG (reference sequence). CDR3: CAQGPRTDTQYF. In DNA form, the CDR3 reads TGTGCCCAGGGGCCGCGCACGGATACGCAGTATTTT.

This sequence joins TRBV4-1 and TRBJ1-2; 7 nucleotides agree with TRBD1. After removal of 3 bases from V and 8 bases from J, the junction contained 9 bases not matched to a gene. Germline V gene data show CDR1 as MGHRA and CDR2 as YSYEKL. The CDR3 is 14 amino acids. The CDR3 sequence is CASSHPQGVSGYTF. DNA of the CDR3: TGCGCCAGCAGCCATCCCCAGGGGGTGAGCGGCTACACCTTC.

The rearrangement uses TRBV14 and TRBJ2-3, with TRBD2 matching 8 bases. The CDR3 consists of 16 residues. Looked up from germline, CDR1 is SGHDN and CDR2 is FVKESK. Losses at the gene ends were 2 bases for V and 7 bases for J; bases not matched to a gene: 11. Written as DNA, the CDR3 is TGTGCCAGCAGCCAATGGAGCGGGAGCCGAATTAATACGCAGTATTTT. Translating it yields CASSQWSGSRINTQYF.

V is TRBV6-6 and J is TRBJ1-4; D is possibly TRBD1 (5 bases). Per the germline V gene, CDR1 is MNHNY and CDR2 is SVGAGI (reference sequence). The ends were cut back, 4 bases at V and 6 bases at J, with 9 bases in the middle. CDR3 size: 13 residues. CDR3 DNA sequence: TGTGCCAGCAGTTTCAGGGCTCATGAAAAACTGTTTTTT. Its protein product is CASSFRAHEKLFF.

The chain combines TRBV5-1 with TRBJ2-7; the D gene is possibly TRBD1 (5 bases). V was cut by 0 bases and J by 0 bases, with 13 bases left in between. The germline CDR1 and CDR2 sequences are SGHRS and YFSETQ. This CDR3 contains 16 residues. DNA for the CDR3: TGCGCCAGCAGCTTGGGTGGGGCGCGGTACTCCTACGAGCAGTACTTC. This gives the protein CASSLGGARYSYEQYF. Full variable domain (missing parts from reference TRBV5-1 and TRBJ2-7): KAGVTQTPRYLIKTRGQQVTLSCSPISGHRSVSWYQQTPGQGLQFLFEYFSETQRNKGNFPGRFSGRQFSNSRSEMNVSTLELGDSALYLCASSLGGARYSYEQYFGPGTRLTVT.

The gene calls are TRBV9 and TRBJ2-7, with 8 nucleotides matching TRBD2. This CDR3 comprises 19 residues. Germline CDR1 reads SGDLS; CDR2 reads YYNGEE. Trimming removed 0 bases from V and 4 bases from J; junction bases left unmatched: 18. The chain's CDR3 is CASSVGLIGSGVTSYEQYF. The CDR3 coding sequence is TGTGCCAGCAGCGTAGGGCTAATTGGTAGCGGGGTTACTTCTTACGAGCAGTACTTC.

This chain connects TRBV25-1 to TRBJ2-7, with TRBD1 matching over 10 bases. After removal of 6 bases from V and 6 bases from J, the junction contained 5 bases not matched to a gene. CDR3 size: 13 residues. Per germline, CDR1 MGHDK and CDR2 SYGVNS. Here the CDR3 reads CASSRDRGSEQYF. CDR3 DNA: TGTGCCAGCAGCCGGGACAGGGGTTCCGAGCAGTACTTC.

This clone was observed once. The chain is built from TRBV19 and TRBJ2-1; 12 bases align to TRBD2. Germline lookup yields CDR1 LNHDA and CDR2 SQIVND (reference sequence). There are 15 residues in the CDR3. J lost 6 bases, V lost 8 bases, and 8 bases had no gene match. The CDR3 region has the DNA TGTGCCAGTTCAGATCCTAGCGGGAGGGGCAATGAGCAGTTCTTC. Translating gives CASSDPSGRGNEQFF.

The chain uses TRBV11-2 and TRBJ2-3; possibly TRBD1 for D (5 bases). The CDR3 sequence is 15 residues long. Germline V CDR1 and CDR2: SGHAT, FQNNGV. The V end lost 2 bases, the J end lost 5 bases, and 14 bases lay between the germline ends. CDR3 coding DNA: TGTGCCAGCAGCTTAAGGGGCCTACGCCGAGATACGCAGTATTTT. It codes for CASSLRGLRRDTQYF.

The CDR3: CASSRKKGLAGSDTQYF. The DNA of the CDR3 is TGTGCCAGCAGCCGTAAGAAGGGACTAGCGGGTTCAGATACGCAGTATTTT. This chain links TRBV13 with TRBJ2-3, with TRBD2 matching 12 bases. V gave up 5 bases and J gave up 4 bases; unmatched junction bases: 10. The CDR3 has 17 residues. The germline CDR1 and CDR2 sequences are PRHDT and FYEKMQ (reference sequence).

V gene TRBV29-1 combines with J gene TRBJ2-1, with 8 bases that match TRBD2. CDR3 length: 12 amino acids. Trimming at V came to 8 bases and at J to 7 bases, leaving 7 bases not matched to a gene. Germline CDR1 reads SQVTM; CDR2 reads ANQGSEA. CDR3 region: CSLKREWNEQFF. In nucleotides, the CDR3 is TGCAGCCTGAAGCGGGAGTGGAATGAGCAGTTCTTC.

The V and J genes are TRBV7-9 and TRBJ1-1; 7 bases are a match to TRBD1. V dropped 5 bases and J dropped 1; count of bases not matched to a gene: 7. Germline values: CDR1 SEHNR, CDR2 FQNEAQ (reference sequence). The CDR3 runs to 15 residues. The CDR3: CASSPRQGENTEAFF. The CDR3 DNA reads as TGTGCCAGCAGCCCGAGACAGGGAGAGAACACTGAAGCTTTCTTT.